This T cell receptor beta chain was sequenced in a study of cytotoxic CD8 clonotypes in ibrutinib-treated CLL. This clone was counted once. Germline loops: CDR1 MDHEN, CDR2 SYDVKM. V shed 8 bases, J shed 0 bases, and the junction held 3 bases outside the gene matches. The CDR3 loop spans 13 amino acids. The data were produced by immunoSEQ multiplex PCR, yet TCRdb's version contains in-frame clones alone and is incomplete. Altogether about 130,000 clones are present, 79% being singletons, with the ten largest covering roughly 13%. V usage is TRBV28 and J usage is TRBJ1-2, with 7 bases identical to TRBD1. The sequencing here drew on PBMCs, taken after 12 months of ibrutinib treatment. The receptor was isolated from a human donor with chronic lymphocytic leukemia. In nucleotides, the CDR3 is TGTGCCAGCCTACAGGGGTCTAACTATGGCTACACCTTC. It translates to CASLQGSNYGYTF.